This entry is about one TCR beta chain. Its antigen has not been determined. No much larger clone exists at a distance of one base, and base qualities are not known. This entry comes from a study of identifying expanded T cells in peripheral blood (dated 2019 in TCRdb). About the full investigation: Four technical replicates, made by sequencing separate aliquots from the same pool of genomic DNA, were compared pairwise.

During the collection period, no immune events, such as infections, were documented for the healthy donors. Blood repertoires from healthy donors were used as a training cohort for calibrating time-dependent variance in a beta-binomial model of differential abundance of T-cell clones. The training cohort included around 10 healthy donors, of whom 3 were female and 7 were male. An age range of about 29 to 65 years, with an average of 43 years, was recorded for the donors. Whole blood was collected from each healthy donor at three time points spaced approximately 2 weeks apart and obtained from a commercial supplier. For immunosequencing, genomic DNA was extracted from whole blood that had not been sorted. A distance of 8 bases separates the germline ends of V and J, which lose 2 bases and 0 bases respectively. Based on the germline V gene, the CDR1 and CDR2 sequences are KGHSH and LQKENI. Reading from cysteine to phenylalanine, the CDR3 counts 15 amino acids. The retained sequence is limited to the CDR3, 45 bases, with the frame set at the first base.

General study outcomes and caveats: The authors expected that biological variance in healthy repertoires might rise further over much longer intervals, such as months to years. For all healthy donors, the variance in clone template counts between two-week samples rose significantly as total template count increased. Both the number of clones called differentially abundant and the false-positive rate were significantly reduced by the beta-binomial model across all healthy-donor time intervals. Around 1.3 differentially abundant clones were flagged by the binomial model between technical replicates, whereas about 15 and 18 were flagged over about two weeks and four weeks, respectively.

The immunoSEQ Assay, which uses bias-controlled multiplex PCR amplification of genomic DNA, was used to profile TCRbeta CDR3 regions. Per the authors' processing: To quantify the absolute abundance of each unique TCRbeta CDR3 region, the sequences were collapsed and filtered. Differential abundance was tested with two models: a binomial (Fisher-equivalent) model and a beta-binomial model that adds time-dependent variance fitted from healthy donors. Clones with fewer than 5 combined templates were excluded, and clones with Benjamini-Hochberg FDR below 0.01 were called differentially abundant. In the beta-binomial model, variance was expressed as a function of the total template count across the two samples, in the form v = (b*log(k)+a)^2. TCRdb re-hosts the immuneACCESS table, in-frame sequences only. Its copies lack some clones; in the studies checked, an unresolved V gene accounts for under half of them, and the cause for the rest is not known. V and J calls and clone size are copied from that table; D and trimming were computed from the DNA. Counted in this sample were 100,000 to 150,000 clones; roughly 84% of them appeared once. The ten largest account for 3.3% of the sample.

This receptor was identified in a person between 18 and 75 years old in good health. Material for sequencing was blood. The chain joins TRBV18 to TRBJ1-3; the D gene assignment is ambiguous. The DNA sequence is given as TGTGCCAGCTCACCAGGCGCCGACTCTGGAAACACCATATATTTT. The translation is CASSPGADSGNTIYF.